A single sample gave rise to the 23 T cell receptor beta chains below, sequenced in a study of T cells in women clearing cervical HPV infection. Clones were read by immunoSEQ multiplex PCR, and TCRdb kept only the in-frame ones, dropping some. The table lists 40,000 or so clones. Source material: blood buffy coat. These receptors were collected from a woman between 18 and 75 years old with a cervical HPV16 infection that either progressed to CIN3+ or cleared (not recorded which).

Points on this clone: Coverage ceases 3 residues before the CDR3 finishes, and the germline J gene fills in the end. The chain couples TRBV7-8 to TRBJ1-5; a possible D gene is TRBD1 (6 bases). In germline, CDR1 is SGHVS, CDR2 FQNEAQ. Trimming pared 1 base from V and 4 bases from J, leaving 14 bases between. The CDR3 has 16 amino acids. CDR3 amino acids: CASSLEVNRENQPQHF. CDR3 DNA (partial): TGTGCCAGCAGCTTAGAGGTTAACAGGGAGAATCAGCCC.

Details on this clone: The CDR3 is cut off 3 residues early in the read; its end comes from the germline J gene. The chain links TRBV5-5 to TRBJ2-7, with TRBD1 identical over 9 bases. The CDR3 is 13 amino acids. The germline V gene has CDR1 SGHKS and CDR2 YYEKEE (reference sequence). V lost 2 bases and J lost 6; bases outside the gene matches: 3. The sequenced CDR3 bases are TGTGCCAGCAGCTTACCACAGGGGGCCGAG. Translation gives CASSLPQGAE. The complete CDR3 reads CASSLPQGAEQYF. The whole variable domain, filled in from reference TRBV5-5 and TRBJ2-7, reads DAGVTQSPTHLIKTRGQQVTLRCSPISGHKSVSWYQQVLGQGPQFIFQYYEKEERGRGNFPDRFSARQFPNYSSELNVNALLLGDSALYLCASSLPQGAEQYFGPGTRLTVT.

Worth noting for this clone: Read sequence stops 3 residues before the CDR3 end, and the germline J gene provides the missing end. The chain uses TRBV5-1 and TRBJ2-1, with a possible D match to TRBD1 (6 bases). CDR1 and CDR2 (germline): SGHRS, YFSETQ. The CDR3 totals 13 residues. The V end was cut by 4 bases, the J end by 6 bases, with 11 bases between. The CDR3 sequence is CASSPTGSNEQFF. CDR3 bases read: TGCGCCAGCAGCCCAACAGGGTCCAATGAG. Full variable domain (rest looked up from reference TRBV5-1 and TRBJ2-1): KAGVTQTPRYLIKTRGQQVTLSCSPISGHRSVSWYQQTPGQGLQFLFEYFSETQRNKGNFPGRFSGRQFSNSRSEMNVSTLELGDSALYLCASSPTGSNEQFFGPGTRLTVL.

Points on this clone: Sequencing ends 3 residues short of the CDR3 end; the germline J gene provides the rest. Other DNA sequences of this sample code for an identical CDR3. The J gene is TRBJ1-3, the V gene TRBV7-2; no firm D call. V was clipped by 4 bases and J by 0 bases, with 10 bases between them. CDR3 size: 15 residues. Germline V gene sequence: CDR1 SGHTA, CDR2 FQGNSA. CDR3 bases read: TGTGCCAGCAGCTCTTCCAGGATCTCTGGAAACACC. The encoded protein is CASSSSRISGNT. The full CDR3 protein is CASSSSRISGNTIYF.

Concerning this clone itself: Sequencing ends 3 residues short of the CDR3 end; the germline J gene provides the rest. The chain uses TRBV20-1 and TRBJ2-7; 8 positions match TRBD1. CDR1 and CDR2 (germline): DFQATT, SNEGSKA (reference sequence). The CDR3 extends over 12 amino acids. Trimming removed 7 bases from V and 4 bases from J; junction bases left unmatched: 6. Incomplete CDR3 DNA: TGCAGTGGCCTGGACAGGGTATACGAG. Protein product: CSGLDRVYE. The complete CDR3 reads CSGLDRVYEQYF.

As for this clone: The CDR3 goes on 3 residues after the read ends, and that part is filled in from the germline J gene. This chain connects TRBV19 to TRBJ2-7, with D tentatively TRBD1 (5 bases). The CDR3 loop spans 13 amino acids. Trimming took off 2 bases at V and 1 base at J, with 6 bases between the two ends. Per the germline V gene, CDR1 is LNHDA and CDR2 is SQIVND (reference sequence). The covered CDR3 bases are TGTGCCAGTAGTATACGACAGTCCTACGAG. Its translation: CASSIRQSYE. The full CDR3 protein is CASSIRQSYEQYF.

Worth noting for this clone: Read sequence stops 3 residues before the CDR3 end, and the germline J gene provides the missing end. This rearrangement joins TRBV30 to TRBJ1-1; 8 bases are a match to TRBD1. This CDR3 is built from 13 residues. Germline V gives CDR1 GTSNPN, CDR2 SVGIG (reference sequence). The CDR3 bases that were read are TGTGCCTGGAGTGTCCTCAGGGGGCGGGTA. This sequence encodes CAWSVLRGRV. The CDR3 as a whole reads CAWSVLRGRVAFF. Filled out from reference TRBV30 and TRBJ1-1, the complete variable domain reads SQTIHQWPATLVQPVGSPLSLECTVEGTSNPNLYWYRQAAGRGLQLLFYSVGIGQISSEVPQNLSASRPQDRQFILSSKKLLLSDSGFYLCAWSVLRGRVAFFGQGTRLTVV.

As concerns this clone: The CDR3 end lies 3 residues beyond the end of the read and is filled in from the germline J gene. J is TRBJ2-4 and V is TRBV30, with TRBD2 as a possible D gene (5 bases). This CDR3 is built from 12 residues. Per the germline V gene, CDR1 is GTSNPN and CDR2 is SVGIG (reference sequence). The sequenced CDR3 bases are TGTGCCTGTAAAGGGTCCGACTATGGT. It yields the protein CACKGSDYG. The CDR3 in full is CACKGSDYGQYF.

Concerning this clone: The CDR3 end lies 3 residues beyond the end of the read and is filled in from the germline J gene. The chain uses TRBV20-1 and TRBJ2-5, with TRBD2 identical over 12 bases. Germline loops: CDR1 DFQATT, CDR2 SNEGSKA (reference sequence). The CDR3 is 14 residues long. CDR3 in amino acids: CSAGTSGRGGTQYF. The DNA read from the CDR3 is TGCAGTGCTGGGACTAGCGGGCGTGGGGGTACC.

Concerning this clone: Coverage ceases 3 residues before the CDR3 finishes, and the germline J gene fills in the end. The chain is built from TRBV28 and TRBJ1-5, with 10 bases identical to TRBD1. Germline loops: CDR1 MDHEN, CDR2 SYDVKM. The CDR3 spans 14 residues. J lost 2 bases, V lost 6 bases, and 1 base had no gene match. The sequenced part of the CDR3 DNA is TGTGCCAGCAGGGACAGGGGGGGCAATCAGCCC. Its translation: CASRDRGGNQP. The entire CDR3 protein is CASRDRGGNQPQHF.

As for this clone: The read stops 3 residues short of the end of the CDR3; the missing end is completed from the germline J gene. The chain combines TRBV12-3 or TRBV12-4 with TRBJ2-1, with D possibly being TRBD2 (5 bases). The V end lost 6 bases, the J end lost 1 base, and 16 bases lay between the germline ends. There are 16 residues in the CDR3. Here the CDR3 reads CASRDSIAFSYNEQFF. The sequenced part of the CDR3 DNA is TGTGCCAGCAGGGACTCAATCGCCTTTTCCTACAATGAG.

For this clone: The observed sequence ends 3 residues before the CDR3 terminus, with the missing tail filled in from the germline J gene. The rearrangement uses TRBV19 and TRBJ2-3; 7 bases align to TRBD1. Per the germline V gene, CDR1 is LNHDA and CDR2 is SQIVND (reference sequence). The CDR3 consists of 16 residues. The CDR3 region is CASSTIHRGLGETQYF. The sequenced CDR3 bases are TGTGCCAGTAGTACCATACACAGGGGCCTGGGAGAGACG.

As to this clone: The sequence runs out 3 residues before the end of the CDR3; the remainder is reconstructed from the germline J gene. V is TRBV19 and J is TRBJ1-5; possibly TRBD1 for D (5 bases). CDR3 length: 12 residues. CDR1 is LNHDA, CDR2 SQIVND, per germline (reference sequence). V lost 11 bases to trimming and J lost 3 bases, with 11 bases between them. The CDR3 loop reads CAGRQTNQPQHF. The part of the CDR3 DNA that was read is TGTGCCGGTCGACAGACCAATCAGCCC.

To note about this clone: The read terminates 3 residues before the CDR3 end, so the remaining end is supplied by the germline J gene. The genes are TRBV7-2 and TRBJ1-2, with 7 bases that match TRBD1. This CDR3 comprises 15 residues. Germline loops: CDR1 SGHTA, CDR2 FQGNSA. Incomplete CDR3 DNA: TGTGCCAGCAGCTTCGACCGGGACAGCTACTACGAC. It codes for CASSFDRDSYYD. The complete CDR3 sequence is CASSFDRDSYYDYTF.

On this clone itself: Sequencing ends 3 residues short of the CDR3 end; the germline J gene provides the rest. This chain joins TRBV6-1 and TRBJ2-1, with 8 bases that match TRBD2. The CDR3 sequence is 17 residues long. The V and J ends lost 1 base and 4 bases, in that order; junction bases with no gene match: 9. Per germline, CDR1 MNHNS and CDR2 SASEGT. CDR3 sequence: CASSEEDGGALYNEQFF. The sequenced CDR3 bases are TGTGCCAGCAGTGAAGAGGACGGGGGGGCCCTTTACAATGAG.

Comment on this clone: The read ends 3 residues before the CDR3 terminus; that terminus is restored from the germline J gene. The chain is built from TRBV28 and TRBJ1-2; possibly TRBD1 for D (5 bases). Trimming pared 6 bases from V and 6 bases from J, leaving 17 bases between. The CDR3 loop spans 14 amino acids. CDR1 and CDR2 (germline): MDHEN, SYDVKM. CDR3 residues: CASSRDSLRHGYTF. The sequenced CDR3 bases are TGTGCCAGCAGCCGGGACTCCTTGAGGCATGGC.

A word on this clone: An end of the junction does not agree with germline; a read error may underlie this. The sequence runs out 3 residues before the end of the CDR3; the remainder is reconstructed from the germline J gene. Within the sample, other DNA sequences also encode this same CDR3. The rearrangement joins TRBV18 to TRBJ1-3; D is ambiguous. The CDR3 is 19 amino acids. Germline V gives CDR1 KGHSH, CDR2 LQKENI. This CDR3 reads CASSPPSLTPEGSGNTIYF. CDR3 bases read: TGTGCCAGCTCACCCCCCTCCCTAACTCCGGAGGGCTCTGGAAACACA.

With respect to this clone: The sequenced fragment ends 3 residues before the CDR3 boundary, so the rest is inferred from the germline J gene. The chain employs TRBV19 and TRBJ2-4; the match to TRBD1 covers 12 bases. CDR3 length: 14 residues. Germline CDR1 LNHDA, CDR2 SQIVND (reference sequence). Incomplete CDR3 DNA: TGTGCCAGTATTGGGACAGGGGGCTACTATGGT. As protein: CASIGTGGYYG. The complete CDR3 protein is CASIGTGGYYGQYF.

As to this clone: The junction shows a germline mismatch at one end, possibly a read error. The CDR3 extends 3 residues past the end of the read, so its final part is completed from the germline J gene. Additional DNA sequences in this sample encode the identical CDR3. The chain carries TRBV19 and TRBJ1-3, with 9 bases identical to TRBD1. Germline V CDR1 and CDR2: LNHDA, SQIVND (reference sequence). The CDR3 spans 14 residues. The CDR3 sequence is CASSFSDRGNTIYF. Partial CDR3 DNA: TGTGCCAGTAGTTTCTCGGACAGGGGAAACACG.

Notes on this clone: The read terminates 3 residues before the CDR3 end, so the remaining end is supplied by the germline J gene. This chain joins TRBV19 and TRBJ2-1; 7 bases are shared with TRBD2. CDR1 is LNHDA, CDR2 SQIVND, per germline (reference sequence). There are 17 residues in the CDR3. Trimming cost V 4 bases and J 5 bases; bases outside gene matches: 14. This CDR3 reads CASSNPWASGYDNEQFF. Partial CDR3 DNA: TGTGCCAGTAGTAACCCCTGGGCTAGCGGATACGACAATGAG.

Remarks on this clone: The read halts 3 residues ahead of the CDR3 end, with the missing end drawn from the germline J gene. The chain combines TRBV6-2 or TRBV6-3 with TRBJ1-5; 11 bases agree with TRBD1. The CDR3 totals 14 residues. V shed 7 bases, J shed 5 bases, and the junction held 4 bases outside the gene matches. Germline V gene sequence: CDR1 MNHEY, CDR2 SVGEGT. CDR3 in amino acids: CASTEGQGDQPQHF. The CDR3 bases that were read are TGTGCCAGCACCGAGGGACAGGGGGATCAGCCC.

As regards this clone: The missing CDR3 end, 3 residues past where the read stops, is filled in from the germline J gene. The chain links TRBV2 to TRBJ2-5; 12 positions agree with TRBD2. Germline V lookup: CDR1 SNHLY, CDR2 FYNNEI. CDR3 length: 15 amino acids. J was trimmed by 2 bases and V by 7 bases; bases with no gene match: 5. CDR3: CASTLTSGGQETQYF. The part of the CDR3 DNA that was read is TGTGCCAGCACCTTGACTAGCGGGGGACAAGAGACC.

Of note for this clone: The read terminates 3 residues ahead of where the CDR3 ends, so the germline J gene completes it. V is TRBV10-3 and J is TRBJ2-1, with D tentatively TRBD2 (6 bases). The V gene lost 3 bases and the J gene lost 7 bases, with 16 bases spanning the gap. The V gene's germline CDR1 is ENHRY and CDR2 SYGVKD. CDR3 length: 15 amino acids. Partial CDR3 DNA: TGTGCCATCAGTGATTCTGGCGGGATGAGGAATGAG. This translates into CAISDSGGMRNE. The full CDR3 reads CAISDSGGMRNEQFF.